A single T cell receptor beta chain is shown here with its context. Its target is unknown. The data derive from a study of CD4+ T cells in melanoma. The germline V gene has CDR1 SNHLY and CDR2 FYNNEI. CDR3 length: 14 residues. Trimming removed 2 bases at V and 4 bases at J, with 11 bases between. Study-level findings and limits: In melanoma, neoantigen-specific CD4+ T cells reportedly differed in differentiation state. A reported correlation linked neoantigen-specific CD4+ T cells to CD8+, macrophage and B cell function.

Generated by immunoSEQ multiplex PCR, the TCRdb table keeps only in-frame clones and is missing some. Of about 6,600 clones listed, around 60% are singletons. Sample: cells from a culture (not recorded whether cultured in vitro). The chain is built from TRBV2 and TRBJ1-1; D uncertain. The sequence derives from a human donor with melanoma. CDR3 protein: CASSESRTPTEAFF. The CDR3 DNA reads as TGTGCCAGCAGTGAAAGTAGAACACCCACTGAAGCTTTCTTT. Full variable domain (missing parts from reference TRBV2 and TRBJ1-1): EPEVTQTPSHQVTQMGQEVILRCVPISNHLYFYWYRQILGQKVEFLVSFYNNEISEKSEIFDDQFSVERPDGSNFTLKIRSTKLEDSAMYFCASSESRTPTEAFFGQGTRLTVV.